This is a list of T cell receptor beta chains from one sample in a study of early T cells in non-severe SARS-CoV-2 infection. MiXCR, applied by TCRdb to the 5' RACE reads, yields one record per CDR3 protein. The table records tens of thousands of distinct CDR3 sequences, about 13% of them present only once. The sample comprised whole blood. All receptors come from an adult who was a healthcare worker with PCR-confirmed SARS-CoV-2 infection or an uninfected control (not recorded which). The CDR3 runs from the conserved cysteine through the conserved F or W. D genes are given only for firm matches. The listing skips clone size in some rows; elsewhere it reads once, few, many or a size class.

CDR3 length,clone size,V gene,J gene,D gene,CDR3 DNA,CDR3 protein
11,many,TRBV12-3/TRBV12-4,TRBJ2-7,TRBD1,TGTGCCAGCAGTTTAGGACAGGGAGAGTACTTC,CASSLGQGEYF
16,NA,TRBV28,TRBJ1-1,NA,TGTGCCAGCAGTTTTGTCGGTCCAGGGGTGAACACTGAAGCTTTCTTT,CASSFVGPGVNTEAFF
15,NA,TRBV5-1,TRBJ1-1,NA,TGCGCCAGCAGCTTGGCCCCAGGGTCTCCCACTGAAGCTTTCTTT,CASSLAPGSPTEAFF
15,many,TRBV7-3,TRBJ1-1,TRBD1,TGTGCCAGCAGCTCCACCGCAGGGGGCCGTACTGAAGCTTTCTTT,CASSSTAGGRTEAFF
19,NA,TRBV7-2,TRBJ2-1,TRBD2,TGTGCCAGCAGCGGAGAGACTAGCGGGGGGCGGAGCTCCTACAATGAGCAGTTCTTC,CASSGETSGGRSSYNEQFF
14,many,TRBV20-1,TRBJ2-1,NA,TGCAGTGCTAGTCACCAGCGGGCCGACAATGAGCAGTTCTTC,CSASHQRADNEQFF
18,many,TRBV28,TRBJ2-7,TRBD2,TGTGCCAGCAGTTTACCGGGACTAGCGGGTTCCAGCTCCTACGAGCAGTACTTC,CASSLPGLAGSSSYEQYF
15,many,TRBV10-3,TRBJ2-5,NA,TGTGCCATCAGTGACTCAAACAGGGAATCGGAGACCCAGTACTTC,CAISDSNRESETQYF
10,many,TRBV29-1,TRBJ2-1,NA,TGCAGCGGACAGGACAATGAGCAGTTCTTC,CSGQDNEQFF
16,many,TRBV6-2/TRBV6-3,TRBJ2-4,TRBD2,TGTGCCAGCAGTTACCCCTCGTCCGGGGGGTCGCCCATTCAGTACTTC,CASSYPSSGGSPIQYF
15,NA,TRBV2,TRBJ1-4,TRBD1,TGTGCCAGCAGTGATCAGGGGACAGCTAATGAAAAACTGTTTTTT,CASSDQGTANEKLFF
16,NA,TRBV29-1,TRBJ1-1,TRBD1,TGCAGCGTCGCACCGCAACAGGGGGCCATGAACACTGAAGCTTTCTTT,CSVAPQQGAMNTEAFF
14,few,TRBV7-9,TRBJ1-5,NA,TGTGCCAGCAGCCGACCGGGGCCGAATCAGCCCCAGCATTTT,CASSRPGPNQPQHF
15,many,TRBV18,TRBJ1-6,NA,TGTGCCAGCTCACCAACGAGCTCCTATAATTCACCCCTCCACTTT,CASSPTSSYNSPLHF
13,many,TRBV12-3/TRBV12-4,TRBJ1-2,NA,TGTGCCAGCAGTTTAGGGCAGGGGCGTAGCTACACCTTC,CASSLGQGRSYTF
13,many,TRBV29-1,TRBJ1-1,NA,TGCAGCGCTGTAGACCGGGGGAGCACTGAAGCTTTCTTT,CSAVDRGSTEAFF
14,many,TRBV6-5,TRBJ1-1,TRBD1,TGTGCCAGCAGTTGGGACAGGATGAACACTGAAGCTTTCTTT,CASSWDRMNTEAFF
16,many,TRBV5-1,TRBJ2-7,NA,TGCGCCAGCAGCTCCCGAGGGGCGGTAGCCGACTACGAGCAGTACTTC,CASSSRGAVADYEQYF
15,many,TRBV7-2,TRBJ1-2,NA,TGTGCCAGCAGCCCCGACAGAGCACGAGCTTATGGCTACACCTTC,CASSPDRARAYGYTF
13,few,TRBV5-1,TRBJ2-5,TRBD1,TGCGCCAGCAGCCGGGACAGTCAAGAGACCCAGTACTTC,CASSRDSQETQYF
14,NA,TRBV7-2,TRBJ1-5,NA,TGTGCCAGCAGCTTAGAACATAGCAATCAGCCCCAGCATTTT,CASSLEHSNQPQHF
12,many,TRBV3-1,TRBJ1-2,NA,TGTGCCAGCAGCCAACGCATTTCTGGCTACACCTTC,CASSQRISGYTF
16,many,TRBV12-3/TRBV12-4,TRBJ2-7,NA,TGTGCCAGCAGTGGCTTCCCGAGACCGCTCGGTAGCGGGCAGTACTTC,CASSGFPRPLGSGQYF
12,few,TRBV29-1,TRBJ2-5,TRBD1,TGCAGCGTTTACGAGGGGGCCGAGACCCAGTACTTC,CSVYEGAETQYF
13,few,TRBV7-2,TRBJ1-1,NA,TGTGCCAGCAGCTCACCCGGGGGCAGTGAAGCTTTCTTT,CASSSPGGSEAFF
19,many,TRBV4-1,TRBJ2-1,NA,TGCGCCAGCAGCCAAGTTTTCGTCGTGAGTTCCGGGGGTATGAATGAGCAGTTCTTC,CASSQVFVVSSGGMNEQFF
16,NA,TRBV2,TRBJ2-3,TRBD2,TGTGCCAGCACCGGGAGGCTAGCGGCCTTAGGAGATACGCAGTATTTT,CASTGRLAALGDTQYF
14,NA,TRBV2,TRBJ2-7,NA,TGTGCCAGCAGTGGAGCCGGGACACCTTCCGAGCAGTACTTC,CASSGAGTPSEQYF
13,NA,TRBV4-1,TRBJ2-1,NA,TGCGCCAGCAGCCAAGGTGGGAGGAATGAGCAGTTCTTC,CASSQGGRNEQFF
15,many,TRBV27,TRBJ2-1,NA,TGTGCCAGCAGTTTAAGGAGCGCCTCCTACAATGAGCAGTTCTTC,CASSLRSASYNEQFF
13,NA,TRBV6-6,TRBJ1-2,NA,TGTGCCAGCATTACAACCAGGGAGGCTGGCTACACCTTC,CASITTREAGYTF
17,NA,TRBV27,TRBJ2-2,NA,TGTGCCAGCAGTTTGAAGGGGTCCCCTATATTCGCCGGGGAGCTGTTTTTT,CASSLKGSPIFAGELFF
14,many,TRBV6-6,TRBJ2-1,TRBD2,TGTGCCAGCAGCGGACTAGCGGGAGACAATGAGCAGTTCTTC,CASSGLAGDNEQFF
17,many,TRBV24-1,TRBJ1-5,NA,TGTGCCACCAGTGAAACCAGGACAGACCGACCCAATCAGCCCCAGCATTTT,CATSETRTDRPNQPQHF
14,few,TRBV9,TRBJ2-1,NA,TGTGCCAGCAGCGTAGCCAGCCGAGGGGATGAGCAGTTCTTC,CASSVASRGDEQFF
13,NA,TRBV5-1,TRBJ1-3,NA,TGCGCCAGCAGCTACGGGACTGGAAACACCATATATTTT,CASSYGTGNTIYF
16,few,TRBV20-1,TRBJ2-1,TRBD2,TGCAGTGCTAAAAACAGGACTAGCGGGAGCTACAATGAGCAGTTCTTC,CSAKNRTSGSYNEQFF
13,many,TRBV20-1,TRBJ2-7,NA,TGCAGTGCTAGTGTAGGGAGCTCCTACGAGCAGTACTTC,CSASVGSSYEQYF
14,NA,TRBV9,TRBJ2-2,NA,TGTGCCAGCAGCCCCGACAGTAACACCGGGGAGCTGTTTTTT,CASSPDSNTGELFF
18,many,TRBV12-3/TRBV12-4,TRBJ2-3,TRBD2,TGTGCCAGCAGTTTAGAGCGGGGGAGGAGGCGTAGAGGGGATACGCAGTATTTT,CASSLERGRRRRGDTQYF
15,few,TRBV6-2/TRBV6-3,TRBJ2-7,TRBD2,TGTGCCAGCACATACCCGACTAGCAGTGAGCGAGAGCAGTACTTC,CASTYPTSSEREQYF
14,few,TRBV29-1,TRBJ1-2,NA,TGCAGCGTGGGGTCCGGCAGGAATAACTATGGCTACACCTTC,CSVGSGRNNYGYTF
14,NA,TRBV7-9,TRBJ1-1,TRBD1,TGTGCCAGCAGCCCCAAGGAGGGGGCCACTGAAGCTTTCTTT,CASSPKEGATEAFF
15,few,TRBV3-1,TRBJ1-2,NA,TGTGCCAGCAGCCAAGATCTGGGCCCCTCCTATGGCTACACCTTC,CASSQDLGPSYGYTF
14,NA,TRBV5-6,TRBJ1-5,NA,TGTGCCAGCAGCCTAAGGGGGAGCAATCAGCCCCAGCATTTT,CASSLRGSNQPQHF
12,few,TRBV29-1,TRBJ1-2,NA,TGCAGCGTTGAATGGGGAAACTATGGCTACACCTTC,CSVEWGNYGYTF
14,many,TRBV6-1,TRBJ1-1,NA,TGTGCCAGCAGTTCCGGGCCGACGAACACTGAAGCTTTCTTT,CASSSGPTNTEAFF
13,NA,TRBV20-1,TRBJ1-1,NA,TGCAGTGCTAGTCGCCAGGGAGGGACTGAAGCTTTCTTT,CSASRQGGTEAFF